The 19 T cell receptor beta chains reported below all come from one sample, sequenced in a study of cytomegalovirus exposure and HLA in healthy donors. The PCR used 60 Vbeta and 13 Jbeta primers. This table comes from immunoSEQ multiplex PCR, and its TCRdb copy is limited to in-frame clones, with some not included. The sample has more than 250,000 clones; about 90% are singletons. Material: PBMCs. These receptors all stem from a young woman in good health and CMV-seronegative.

DNA for the CDR3: TGTGCCAGCAGTTACGGGACAGGGGTCGATGAGCAGTTCTTC. This gives the protein CASSYGTGVDEQFF. The chain has TRBV5-6 and TRBJ2-1, with TRBD1 matching 10 bases. CDR3 size: 14 residues. V lost 5 bases to trimming and J lost 8 bases; unmatched junction nucleotides: 7. The germline CDR1 and CDR2 sequences are SGHDT and YYEEEE.

This clone was seen a single time. The rearrangement uses TRBV10-3 and TRBJ2-5; D gene ambiguous. Between the trimmed V and J ends, which lost 2 bases and 5 bases, there was a span of 12 bases. Germline values: CDR1 ENHRY, CDR2 SYGVKD. The CDR3 has 14 amino acids. The CDR3 spells CAISEEIKEETQYF. For the CDR3, the DNA is TGTGCCATCAGTGAGGAGATCAAGGAGGAGACCCAGTACTTC.

In this sample, this clone turned up a few times. The gene calls are TRBV5-1 and TRBJ2-7; perhaps TRBD2 as D (5 bases). V gave up 0 bases and J gave up 2 bases, with 18 bases separating them. The CDR3 runs to 17 residues. Looked up from germline, CDR1 is SGHRS and CDR2 is YFSETQ. The CDR3 nucleotides read TGCGCCAGCAGCTTGGACGCCCGGGGTAAGGGAACCTACGAGCAGTACTTC. It translates to CASSLDARGKGTYEQYF.

The chain couples TRBV18 to TRBJ1-2; no clear D gene. This CDR3 contains 12 residues. With 0 bases removed from V and 4 bases from J, the gap between germline ends came to 3 bases. Germline CDR1 KGHSH, CDR2 LQKENI. The CDR3 DNA sequence: TGTGCCAGCTCACCACCGAGCTATGGCTACACCTTC. Protein sequence: CASSPPSYGYTF.

The genes are TRBV7-8 and TRBJ1-2; maybe TRBD1 (5 bases). The CDR3 has 14 residues. Germline V gene lookup returns CDR1 SGHVS and CDR2 FQNEAQ. Deletions cut 6 bases from V and 0 bases from J, with 11 bases between. Written as DNA, the CDR3 is TGTGCCAGCAGGCCCGAGACAGCTAACTATGGCTACACCTTC. Protein product: CASRPETANYGYTF.

In its sample, this clone was seen once. This chain uses TRBV9 with TRBJ2-5, with D possibly matching TRBD2 (5 bases). V was clipped by 0 bases and J by 4 bases, with 10 bases between them. Germline V CDR1 and CDR2: SGDLS, YYNGEE. This CDR3 is 14 amino acids long. The CDR3 bases are TGTGCCAGCAGCGTAGGAGGGTTGGGAGAGACCCAGTACTTC. Amino acid sequence: CASSVGGLGETQYF.

V usage is TRBV30 and J usage is TRBJ1-1; D remains unclear. The germline CDR1 and CDR2 sequences are GTSNPN and SVGIG (reference sequence). There are 11 residues in the CDR3. V lost 2 bases and J lost 4, with 5 bases in between. The CDR3 DNA follows: TGTGCCTGGAGTCGGGGCACTGAAGCTTTCTTT. It specifies CAWSRGTEAFF. The whole variable domain, filled in from reference TRBV30 and TRBJ1-1, reads SQTIHQWPATLVQPVGSPLSLECTVEGTSNPNLYWYRQAAGRGLQLLFYSVGIGQISSEVPQNLSASRPQDRQFILSSKKLLLSDSGFYLCAWSRGTEAFFGQGTRLTVV.

This chain joins TRBV6-1 and TRBJ2-5, with unresolved D. Judging by the DNA end, TRBJ2-7 fits better; the J call may be wrong. CDR1 and CDR2 from the germline V gene are MNHNS and SASEGT. The length of the CDR3 is 13 residues. CDR3 in DNA: TGTGCCAGCAACTTCGGAGAAACCTACGAGCAGTACTTC. This translates into CASNFGETYEQYF.

The rearrangement uses TRBV7-9 and TRBJ2-1; 7 bases line up with TRBD2. Germline-derived CDR1 and CDR2 are SEHNR and FQNEAQ (reference sequence). J gave up 1 base and V 3 bases, and 6 bases lay outside the gene matches. CDR3 length: 16 residues. CDR3: CASSFTGGRSYNEQFF. The CDR3 DNA follows: TGTGCCAGCAGCTTTACGGGGGGAAGATCCTACAATGAGCAGTTCTTC. The whole variable domain, remainder taken from reference TRBV7-9 and TRBJ2-1, is DTGVSQNPRHKITKRGQNVTFRCDPISEHNRLYWYRQTLGQGPEFLTYFQNEAQLEKSRLLSDRFSAERPKGSFSTLEIQRTEQGDSAMYLCASSFTGGRSYNEQFFGPGTRLTVL.

This clone was found once. Compared with germline, one end of the junction differs, possibly owing to a read error. V gene TRBV5-4 combines with J gene TRBJ2-5, with TRBD2 as a possible D gene (6 bases). CDR3 size: 13 residues. The V gene's germline CDR1 is SGHNT and CDR2 YYREEE (reference sequence). Written as DNA, the CDR3 is TGTGCCAGCAGCTTGGACGGAGGGCTAGATCGGGACTTC. Protein product: CASSLDGGLDRDF.

A word on this clone: One junction end disagrees with the germline gene, perhaps due to a read error. This chain connects TRBV25-1 to TRBJ2-2, with 8 nucleotides matching TRBD1. CDR3 length: 12 residues. The V gene's germline CDR1 is MGHDK and CDR2 SYGVNS. The CDR3 nucleotides are TGTGTCAGCGGACAGGGAGCCGGGGAGCTGTTTTTT. This sequence encodes CVSGQGAGELFF.

This chain joins TRBV28 and TRBJ1-2, with D perhaps matching TRBD1 (6 bases). CDR1 and CDR2 from the germline V gene are MDHEN and SYDVKM. The CDR3 extends over 13 amino acids. V lost 6 bases to trimming and J lost 4 bases, with 12 bases between them. CDR3 protein: CASSRKGVYGYTF. In DNA, the CDR3 is TGTGCCAGCAGCCGGAAGGGGGTCTATGGCTACACCTTC.

The rearrangement uses TRBV29-1 and TRBJ2-1; D not resolved. Trimming took off 5 bases at V and 7 bases at J, with 18 bases between the two ends. CDR3 length: 14 residues. In germline, CDR1 is SQVTM, CDR2 ANQGSEA. CDR3 sequence (DNA): TGCAGCGTTCCCCCAGAGACCGGGTCTAATGAGCAGTTCTTC. Protein: CSVPPETGSNEQFF.

This clone was seen once. The chain links TRBV28 to TRBJ2-7, with a possible D match to TRBD1 (8 bases). The CDR3 has 15 residues. V lost 6 bases, J lost 4 bases, and 19 bases lay in between. Per the germline V gene, CDR1 is MDHEN and CDR2 is SYDVKM. The CDR3 DNA is TGTGCCAGCAGACCAACACAGGGGGAGGGGTACGAGCAGTACTTC. The encoded protein is CASRPTQGEGYEQYF.

This chain's CDR3 is CASSAGGSTDTQYF. The CDR3 DNA follows: TGTGCCAGCTCTGCGGGGGGCAGCACAGATACGCAGTATTTT. This chain uses TRBV6-4 with TRBJ2-3; the match to TRBD2 covers 8 bases. V lost 8 bases to trimming and J lost 0 bases; unmatched junction nucleotides: 4. This CDR3 comprises 14 residues. Looked up from germline, CDR1 is MRHNA and CDR2 is SNTAGT.

This clone was seen only once. The chain carries TRBV11-2 and TRBJ1-2, with 7 bases matching TRBD1. CDR1 is SGHAT, CDR2 FQNNGV, per germline. The V segment lost 0 bases and the J segment 4 bases; nucleotides outside the gene matches: 5. The CDR3 is 15 amino acids. The CDR3 coding sequence is TGTGCCAGCAGCTTAGATTGGGACAGCCTCTATGGCTACACCTTC. Translating it yields CASSLDWDSLYGYTF.

The chain recombines TRBV30 with TRBJ2-7, with 9 bases lining up with TRBD2. CDR1 is GTSNPN, CDR2 SVGIG, per germline (reference sequence). The CDR3 covers 13 residues. Trimming took 3 bases from V and 4 from J; bases not matched to a gene: 4. The CDR3 spells CAWRLAGLYEQYF. CDR3 sequence (DNA): TGTGCCTGGAGGCTAGCGGGGTTGTACGAGCAGTACTTC.

Of note for this clone: Within the sample, other DNA sequences also encode this same CDR3. The V and J genes are TRBV19 and TRBJ1-6, with no clear D. This CDR3 comprises 14 residues. Germline values: CDR1 LNHDA, CDR2 SQIVND (reference sequence). V dropped 5 bases and J dropped 13 bases, with 18 bases sitting between them. For the CDR3, the DNA is TGTGCCAGTAGTGGTTATAGCGGTGGTTCCCCCCTCCACTTT. It yields the protein CASSGYSGGSPLHF. Filled out from reference TRBV19 and TRBJ1-6, the complete variable domain reads DGGITQSPKYLFRKEGQNVTLSCEQNLNHDAMYWYRQDPGQGLRLIYYSQIVNDFQKGDIAEGYSVSREKKESFPLTVTSAQKNPTAFYLCASSGYSGGSPLHFGNGTRLTVT.

The chain is built from TRBV2 and TRBJ2-5, with D hard to call. Germline CDR1 and CDR2: SNHLY and FYNNEI. Trimming took off 8 bases at V and 3 bases at J, with 10 bases between the two ends. The CDR3 length is 12 residues. The CDR3 here is CASSQVEETQYF. CDR3 nucleotide sequence: TGTGCCAGCTCCCAGGTTGAAGAGACCCAGTACTTC.